This TCR beta chain was sequenced in a study of shared clonotypes between healthy human individuals. Points from the study as a whole: It was the non-shared clonotypes that had lower generation probabilities than clonotypes shared by all four donors.

TCRdb's table, derived via immunoSEQ multiplex PCR, lists solely in-frame clones and lacks some. Among some 660,000 clones, approximately 73% were seen once, and the ten largest hold roughly 2%. The CDR3 sequence is 16 residues long. Germline V CDR1 and CDR2: SGHDN, FVKESK. V shed 0 bases and J 8 bases; nucleotides not matched to a gene: 8. Worth noting for this clone: Its specificity is unknown.

This TCR was sampled from a young woman in good health. The sequencing sample was made of memory CD4+ T cells sorted from blood. As for subset: CD45RA-negative fraction. The rearrangement uses TRBV14 and TRBJ2-4, with 9 bases lining up with TRBD2. CDR3 loop: CASSQDPAGGLHIQYF. DNA of the CDR3: TGTGCCAGCAGCCAAGACCCAGCGGGAGGTCTTCACATTCAGTACTTC. Based on the CDR3 plus reference TRBV14 and TRBJ2-4, the full variable domain is EAGVTQFPSHSVIEKGQTVTLRCDPISGHDNLYWYRRVMGKEIKFLLHFVKESKQDESGMPNNRFLAERTGGTYSTLKVQPAELEDSGVYFCASSQDPAGGLHIQYFGAGTRLSVL.